The 3 T cell receptor beta chains listed next were all sequenced from one sample in a study of control samples from healthy donors and cancer patients (dated by TCRdb to the early 2020s). The library relied on the immunoSEQ multiplex PCR assay. TCRdb provides this immuneACCESS table in a form limited to in-frame rearrangements. Some clones are lacking; in checked studies, under half of them reflect an unresolved V gene, and why the rest are absent is not known. Across this sample there are 84,000 or so clones, with 91% seen only once. The ten largest clones represent about a sixth of the sample. The sample was blood. The receptors shown here come from a man aged 30 to 39 in good health.

This chain links TRBV29-1 with TRBJ2-3, with 7 positions matching TRBD2. CDR3 length equals 17 residues. The germline gives CDR1 SQVTM, CDR2 ANQGSEA. The ends lost 6 bases at V and 2 bases at J; junction bases unmatched: 17. Here the CDR3 DNA reads TGCAGCGTGGTAGTCGCGGGAGCTCTGCGCGTCACAGATACGCAGTATTTT. This codes for CSVVVAGALRVTDTQYF.

The V gene is TRBV29-1, the J gene TRBJ1-2; D is ambiguous. Germline V gives CDR1 SQVTM, CDR2 ANQGSEA. This CDR3 is built from 12 residues. V lost 4 bases and J 2 bases, leaving 8 bases between the germline ends. CDR3: CSVGSGNYGYTF. CDR3 DNA sequence: TGCAGCGTTGGGTCCGGAAACTATGGCTACACCTTC.

The chain links TRBV19 to TRBJ2-3; 8 nucleotides match TRBD1. The V gene's germline CDR1 is LNHDA and CDR2 SQIVND (reference sequence). V lost 5 bases and J lost 1; bases outside the gene matches: 14. The CDR3 loop spans 18 amino acids. CDR3 in amino acids: CASSPLPGPGGGTDTQYF. Here the CDR3 DNA reads TGTGCCAGTAGTCCCCTCCCGGGGCCAGGGGGCGGCACAGATACGCAGTATTTT.